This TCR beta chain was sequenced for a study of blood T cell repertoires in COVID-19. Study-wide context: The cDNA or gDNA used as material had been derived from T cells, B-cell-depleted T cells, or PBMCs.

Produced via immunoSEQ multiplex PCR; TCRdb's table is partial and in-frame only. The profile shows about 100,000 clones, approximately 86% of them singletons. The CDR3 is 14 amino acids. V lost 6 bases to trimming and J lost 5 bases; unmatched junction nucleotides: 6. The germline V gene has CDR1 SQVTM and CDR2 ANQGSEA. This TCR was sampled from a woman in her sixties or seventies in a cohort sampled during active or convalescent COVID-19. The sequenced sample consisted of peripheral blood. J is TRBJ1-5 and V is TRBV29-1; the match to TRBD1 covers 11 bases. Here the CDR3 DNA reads TGCAGCGTGGCCGGACAGGGGGCGGATCAGCCCCAGCATTTT. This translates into CSVAGQGADQPQHF.